This T cell receptor (beta chain) comes out of a study of T-cell reconstitution after alpha-beta-depleted transplantation in children. The length of the CDR3 is 15 residues. V shed 5 bases and J 6 bases; nucleotides not matched to a gene: 7. The germline gives CDR1 SGHTA, CDR2 FQGNSA. Construction of the TCRbeta library involved unique molecular identifiers. TCRdb re-called the PCR reads with MiXCR, one entry per CDR3 protein. The data contain some 220,000 distinct CDR3 sequences, approximately 10% of them seen just once; the ten biggest clones take up around 6.2%. This clonotype was recorded many times.

Source: PBMCs from the stem cell graft donor, taken from the stem cell graft. The TCR originated in a human donor who donated a stem cell graft to a child with acute lymphoblastic leukemia. The V call is TRBV7-2, the J call TRBJ1-4, with 9 bases identical to TRBD1. The CDR3 region has the DNA TGTGCCAGCAGCACGGGGGGACAGGGACATGAAAAACTGTTTTTT. This translates into CASSTGGQGHEKLFF.